This T cell receptor beta chain appears in the sequencing data of a study of early T cells in non-severe SARS-CoV-2 infection. About the research overall: Sequenced material consisted of bulk RNA (from unsorted whole blood), and chains were unpaired. Study-wide points: Private and CD4 specificities were missed by VDJdb matching, which favored anti-spike CD8 responses.

In the library, individual cDNA molecules carried attached unique molecular identifiers. TCRdb fed the 5' RACE reads into MiXCR, producing one record per CDR3 protein. The sample has 10,000 to 13,000 distinct CDR3 sequences, around 4.9% seen once; the top ten hold more than 9%. This clonotype was seen only a few times. Its antigen is currently unknown. This CDR3 comprises 14 residues. With 0 bases removed from V and 6 bases from J, the gap between germline ends came to 11 bases. The germline V gene encodes CDR1 LGHDT and CDR2 YNNKEL (reference sequence). The chain uses TRBV3-1 and TRBJ1-2; D not resolved. What was sequenced was whole blood. This TCR was sampled from an adult who was a healthcare worker with PCR-confirmed SARS-CoV-2 infection or an uninfected control (not recorded which). The CDR3 region is CASSQEADGNGYTF. The CDR3 region has the DNA TGTGCCAGCAGCCAAGAAGCTGACGGAAATGGCTACACCTTC.